These 20 T cell receptor beta chains were all obtained from the same sample, sequenced in a study of cytomegalovirus exposure and HLA in healthy donors. The PCR ran on 60 Vbeta and 13 Jbeta primers. Measured with immunoSEQ multiplex PCR; TCRdb has only the in-frame clones, and not every one. The data show 95,000 to 150,000 clones, with under 80% seen just once and under 5% held by the top ten. The source material was PBMCs. These receptors originate from a man aged 35 to 55 in good health and CMV-seropositive.

This clone was detected only once. The chain joins TRBV6-1 to TRBJ2-3, with no clear D. Trimming removed 3 bases from V and 4 bases from J, with 11 bases in between. The CDR3 totals 14 residues. The germline V gene encodes CDR1 MNHNS and CDR2 SASEGT. CDR3 in amino acids: CASSDTAIPDTQYF. For the CDR3, the DNA is TGTGCCAGCAGTGACACAGCTATCCCAGATACGCAGTATTTT.

The chain has TRBV7-9 and TRBJ1-2; TRBD1 agrees at 8 bases. Germline-derived CDR1 and CDR2 are SEHNR and FQNEAQ (reference sequence). The V segment lost 5 bases and the J segment 4 bases; nucleotides outside the gene matches: 18. The CDR3 is 18 residues long. The CDR3 spells CASSRPGQGPVGGYGYTF. The CDR3 nucleotides are TGTGCCAGCAGCCGACCAGGACAGGGCCCGGTAGGGGGCTATGGCTACACCTTC.

The chain employs TRBV4-1 and TRBJ2-3, with 9 positions matching TRBD2. V shed 0 bases and J 5 bases; nucleotides not matched to a gene: 12. CDR3 size: 18 residues. The germline V gene encodes CDR1 MGHRA and CDR2 YSYEKL. CDR3 amino acids: CASSQEGTSGSRGDTQYF. In nucleotides, the CDR3 is TGCGCCAGCAGCCAAGAGGGTACTAGCGGGTCCCGTGGAGATACGCAGTATTTT.

This clone was seen a few times. The chain carries TRBV10-3 and TRBJ1-2; D may be TRBD1 (5 bases). Germline values: CDR1 ENHRY, CDR2 SYGVKD. Between the trimmed V and J ends, which lost 7 bases and 3 bases, there was a span of 9 bases. The CDR3 length is 12 residues. This CDR3 is CAIKGEDYGYTF. For the CDR3, the DNA is TGTGCCATCAAAGGGGAGGACTATGGCTACACCTTC.

The rearrangement joins TRBV5-1 to TRBJ2-3; TRBD1 matches at 9 bases. Trimming at V came to 3 bases and at J to 6 bases, leaving 11 bases not matched to a gene. Looked up from germline, CDR1 is SGHRS and CDR2 is YFSETQ. This CDR3 contains 16 residues. The CDR3 region is CASSWGLQGAGDTQYF. CDR3 DNA sequence: TGCGCCAGCAGCTGGGGCCTACAGGGGGCCGGTGATACGCAGTATTTT.

The chain employs TRBV7-9 and TRBJ2-7; the D is unclear. The CDR3 spans 14 residues. Germline V gene sequence: CDR1 SEHNR, CDR2 FQNEAQ (reference sequence). Trimming cost V 2 bases and J 0 bases, with 8 bases left between them. CDR3 region: CASSLQASSYEQYF. The CDR3 DNA sequence: TGTGCCAGCAGCTTACAGGCCTCCTCCTACGAGCAGTACTTC.

The genes are TRBV4-1 and TRBJ2-5; the D gene is possibly TRBD1 (5 bases). Germline V lookup: CDR1 MGHRA, CDR2 YSYEKL. V was trimmed by 5 bases and J by 4 bases, leaving 14 bases between them. CDR3 size: 14 residues. CDR3 protein: CASSERERGETQYF. In DNA, the CDR3 is TGCGCCAGCAGCGAAAGGGAAAGGGGAGAGACCCAGTACTTC.

The chain couples TRBV27 to TRBJ2-5; the D is unclear. This CDR3 region has 14 residues. Trimming took off 2 bases at V and 5 bases at J, with 12 bases between the two ends. CDR1 and CDR2 from the germline V gene are MNHEY and SMNVEV (reference sequence). The CDR3 coding sequence is TGTGCCAGCAGTTTAAAGGCACTAACGGAGACCCAGTACTTC. Translation gives CASSLKALTETQYF.

This clone was counted a few times. The V call is TRBV7-7, the J call TRBJ2-1; 9 nucleotides line up with TRBD1. In germline, CDR1 is SSHAT, CDR2 FNYEAQ (reference sequence). CDR3 size: 17 residues. V lost 5 bases and J lost 7; bases outside the gene matches: 15. CDR3 in DNA: TGTGCCAGCAGCCCAAGATCTACAGGGGGCGCGGGGAATGAGCAGTTCTTC. Translation gives CASSPRSTGGAGNEQFF. The variable domain in full, with the rest retrieved from reference TRBV7-7 and TRBJ2-1, is GAGVSQSPRYKVTKRGQDVTLRCDPISSHATLYWYQQALGQGPEFLTYFNYEAQPDKSGLPSDRFSAERPEGSISTLTIQRTEQRDSAMYRCASSPRSTGGAGNEQFFGPGTRLTVL.

This rearrangement joins TRBV19 to TRBJ2-3; the D gene is possibly TRBD1 (5 bases). This CDR3 comprises 13 residues. The germline gives CDR1 LNHDA, CDR2 SQIVND (reference sequence). The germline V and J ends were trimmed by 8 bases and 0 bases, with 9 bases remaining between them. The CDR3 DNA reads TGTGCCAGTGGCAGGGTAAGCACAGATACGCAGTATTTT. Translation gives CASGRVSTDTQYF.

This clone was detected only once. This chain uses TRBV30 with TRBJ1-4; D gene unclear. Germline V gene data show CDR1 as GTSNPN and CDR2 as SVGIG (reference sequence). Trimming removed 0 bases at V and 7 bases at J, with 6 bases between. The CDR3 has 12 residues. CDR3 sequence reads: CAWSVMAEKLFF. CDR3 in DNA: TGTGCCTGGAGTGTAATGGCTGAAAAACTGTTTTTT.

This chain joins TRBV18 and TRBJ2-1; possibly TRBD1 for D (5 bases). The V and J ends lost 3 bases and 8 bases respectively, with 8 bases between them. Germline-derived CDR1 and CDR2 are KGHSH and LQKENI. This CDR3 spans 12 amino acids. In nucleotides, the CDR3 is TGTGCCAGCTCACCGGGGCTGGATGAGCAGTTCTTC. Amino acid sequence: CASSPGLDEQFF. Full variable domain (missing parts from reference TRBV18 and TRBJ2-1): NAGVMQNPRHLVRRRGQEARLRCSPMKGHSHVYWYRQLPEEGLKFMVYLQKENIIDESGMPKERFSAEFPKEGPSILRIQQVVRGDSAAYFCASSPGLDEQFFGPGTRLTVL.

The rearrangement joins TRBV2 to TRBJ2-5; D gene uncertain. Per the germline V gene, CDR1 is SNHLY and CDR2 is FYNNEI. This CDR3 spans 13 amino acids. With 1 base removed from V and 4 bases from J, the gap between germline ends came to 7 bases. CDR3 sequence (DNA): TGTGCCAGCAGTGAAGAAACCGGAGAGACCCAGTACTTC. Translated, it gives CASSEETGETQYF. The full variable domain, with the rest looked up from reference TRBV2 and TRBJ2-5, is EPEVTQTPSHQVTQMGQEVILRCVPISNHLYFYWYRQILGQKVEFLVSFYNNEISEKSEIFDDQFSVERPDGSNFTLKIRSTKLEDSAMYFCASSEETGETQYFGPGTRLLVL.

This chain links TRBV15 with TRBJ1-2; D uncertain. This CDR3 is 13 amino acids long. V dropped 4 bases and J dropped 6 bases, with 12 bases sitting between them. Germline V lookup: CDR1 LNHNV, CDR2 YYDKDF (reference sequence). The CDR3 nucleotides are TGTGCCACCAGCATCGGAGTTCGAGATGGCTACACCTTC. Amino acid sequence: CATSIGVRDGYTF.

The chain is built from TRBV5-1 and TRBJ2-5; 7 nucleotides agree with TRBD1. The junction had 8 bases not matched to a gene; V was cut back by 4 bases and J by 2 bases. The CDR3 runs 15 residues. The germline V gene encodes CDR1 SGHRS and CDR2 YFSETQ. The CDR3 sequence: CASSPQPGQQETQYF. The CDR3 bases are TGCGCCAGCAGCCCGCAACCGGGACAGCAAGAGACCCAGTACTTC.

The chain links TRBV7-3 to TRBJ2-2, with D uncertain. The CDR3 runs to 14 residues. CDR1 and CDR2 from the germline V gene are SGHTA and FQGTGA. With 1 base removed from V and 0 bases from J, the gap between germline ends came to 3 bases. The CDR3 here is CASSLIANTGELFF. The CDR3 nucleotides are TGTGCCAGCAGCTTAATAGCGAACACCGGGGAGCTGTTTTTT.

The V call is TRBV5-1, the J call TRBJ2-2; D possibly corresponds to TRBD2 (6 bases). V was cut by 1 base and J by 4 bases, with 14 bases left in between. This CDR3 is 16 amino acids long. Germline CDR1 and CDR2: SGHRS and YFSETQ. In DNA form, the CDR3 reads TGCGCCAGCAGCTTGACCGCGGGGTCGGCCACCGGGGAGCTGTTTTTT. Translated: CASSLTAGSATGELFF.

This clone was detected once. The J gene is TRBJ2-1, the V gene TRBV28; 9 bases are a match to TRBD1. The CDR3 is 17 amino acids. Losses at the gene ends were 4 bases for V and 3 bases for J; bases not matched to a gene: 10. Germline V lookup: CDR1 MDHEN, CDR2 SYDVKM. The CDR3 spells CASSYPKGQGSYNEQFF. In DNA, the CDR3 is TGTGCCAGCAGTTACCCCAAGGGACAGGGAAGCTACAATGAGCAGTTCTTC. The entire variable domain, with the rest obtained from reference TRBV28 and TRBJ2-1, is as follows: DVKVTQSSRYLVKRTGEKVFLECVQDMDHENMFWYRQDPGLGLRLIYFSYDVKMKEKGDIPEGYSVSREKKERFSLILESASTNQTSMYLCASSYPKGQGSYNEQFFGPGTRLTVL.

About this clone itself: A junction end diverges from the germline sequence, so it may reflect a read error. J is TRBJ2-2 and V is TRBV9, with 8 positions matching TRBD2. Germline CDR1 is SGDLS and CDR2 is YYNGEE. The CDR3 runs 15 residues. The CDR3 reads CASSVAGLTDGELFF. The CDR3 coding sequence is TGTGCCAGCAGTGTAGCGGGATTGACGGACGGGGAGCTGTTTTTT.

This chain uses TRBV15 with TRBJ1-1; 9 bases fit TRBD1. Germline V gene lookup returns CDR1 LNHNV and CDR2 YYDKDF (reference sequence). This CDR3 contains 16 residues. V lost 3 bases and J lost 4; bases outside the gene matches: 9. The CDR3 DNA follows: TGTGCCACCAGCAGTCCGACAGGGGGTCTGTTCACTGAAGCTTTCTTT. It translates to CATSSPTGGLFTEAFF.